These 8 T cell receptor beta chains were all obtained from the same sample, sequenced in a study of early T cells in non-severe SARS-CoV-2 infection. TCRdb re-derived calls from the 5' RACE reads in MiXCR, one entry per CDR3 protein. Here the sample spans fewer than 75,000 distinct CDR3 sequences, roughly 18% being singletons. Here the sequenced sample was whole blood, taken at baseline. The receptors originated from an adult who was a healthcare worker with PCR-confirmed SARS-CoV-2 infection or an uninfected control (not recorded which).

This clonotype has at least ten counts. The junction shows a germline mismatch at one end, possibly a read error. This chain connects TRBV11-2 to TRBJ1-1; 10 nucleotides align to TRBD1. From germline, CDR1 is SGHAT and CDR2 FQNNGV. The CDR3 has 17 residues. CDR3 protein: CDSSSGTGAIMNTEAFF. Here the CDR3 DNA reads TGTGACAGCAGCTCGGGGACAGGGGCGATCATGAACACTGAAGCTTTCTTT.

Only a few counts were recorded for this clonotype. V usage is TRBV18 and J usage is TRBJ2-7; D call uncertain. The CDR3 has 13 amino acids. Looked up from germline, CDR1 is KGHSH and CDR2 is LQKENI. V was trimmed by 1 base and J by 1 base, leaving 5 bases between them. CDR3 DNA: TGTGCCAGCTCACCACGGGGTTCCTACGAGCAGTACTTC. Protein: CASSPRGSYEQYF.

This clonotype was observed at least ten times. This CDR3 reads CASSLTGTGDGYTF. In nucleotides, the CDR3 is TGTGCCAGCAGTCTCACCGGGACAGGGGACGGCTACACCTTC. The J gene is TRBJ1-2, the V gene TRBV12-3 or TRBV12-4, with 10 positions matching TRBD1. Losses at the gene ends were 5 bases for V and 8 bases for J; bases not matched to a gene: 8. The length of the CDR3 is 14 residues.

The chain links TRBV6-2 or TRBV6-3 to TRBJ1-5; D gene unclear. V was clipped by 0 bases and J by 6 bases, with 12 bases between them. The CDR3 has 15 residues. Germline CDR1 MNHEY, CDR2 SVGEGT. The CDR3, as DNA: TGTGCCAGCAGTTACTCGGTGGGCGCGGGTCAGCCCCAGCATTTT. Translating gives CASSYSVGAGQPQHF.

This clonotype turned up a few times. J is TRBJ1-1 and V is TRBV18; a weak D match, TRBD1 (6 bases). The CDR3 extends over 13 amino acids. From germline, CDR1 is KGHSH and CDR2 LQKENI. V lost 6 bases and J lost 5, with 13 bases in between. The CDR3 nucleotides are TGTGCCAGCTCTAGGGGGTTTTGGACTGAAGCTTTCTTT. Its translation is CASSRGFWTEAFF.

This clonotype came up a few times. The gene calls are TRBV6-1 and TRBJ2-3; no clear D. Germline V gives CDR1 MNHNS, CDR2 SASEGT. CDR3 length: 17 residues. V lost 0 bases and J lost 2, with 15 bases in between. The DNA for the CDR3 is TGTGCCAGCAGTGAAGCGGCTGGCAGCCCTAACACAGATACGCAGTATTTT. It is translated as CASSEAAGSPNTDTQYF.

V usage is TRBV28 and J usage is TRBJ2-7, with D possibly being TRBD2 (6 bases). CDR3 length: 15 amino acids. The germline gives CDR1 MDHEN, CDR2 SYDVKM. Trimming removed 7 bases at V and 3 bases at J, with 19 bases between. The CDR3 spells CASIGAGTNNYEQYF. The CDR3 DNA reads TGTGCCAGCATTGGGGCGGGGACCAATAACTACGAGCAGTACTTC.

The J gene is TRBJ2-7, the V gene TRBV15; D may be TRBD1 or TRBD2 (5 bases each). The CDR3 covers 15 residues. The germline V and J ends were trimmed by 5 bases and 7 bases, with 21 bases remaining between them. Germline V gene sequence: CDR1 LNHNV, CDR2 YYDKDF (reference sequence). The CDR3: CATSGPHTGAREQYF. The CDR3, as DNA: TGTGCCACCAGCGGACCCCACACCGGGGCGCGGGAGCAGTACTTC.